Described below is a single T cell receptor (beta chain) sequence and its context. Its antigen is currently unknown. The sequence runs out 3 residues before the end of the CDR3; the remainder is reconstructed from the germline J gene. Method: immunoSEQ multiplex PCR; TCRdb's copy keeps in-frame clones and lacks some. Its clone listing holds roughly 13,000 clones. With V trimmed by 5 bases and J by 0 bases, 5 bases remained unmatched. Germline V gives CDR1 DFQATT, CDR2 SNEGSKA (reference sequence). The CDR3 spans 14 residues. The data originate from a study of T cells in women clearing cervical HPV infection. Study-wide results and limits: Repertoire richness, not evenness, was significantly elevated in CIN3+ cases versus controls.

The sample comprised blood buffy coat. The rearrangement joins TRBV20-1 to TRBJ2-3, with 7 positions matching TRBD2. The receptor's source is a woman between 18 and 69 years old with a cervical HPV16 infection that either progressed to CIN3+ or cleared (not recorded which). CDR3 in amino acids: CSAERGWSTDTQYF. The sequenced CDR3 bases are TGCAGTGCTGAGCGGGGATGGAGCACAGATACG.